These T cell receptor beta chains were read from a single sample in a study of PD-1 and CTLA-4 blockade in melanoma. Only in-frame clones appear in the TCRdb table, and some are missing; sequencing was by immunoSEQ multiplex PCR. Altogether fewer than 20,000 clones are present, approximately 70% being singletons, with the ten largest covering 13% to 15%. Sample: CD8+ T cells from peripheral blood, taken from a patient given anti-PD-1 treatment. The receptors originated from a human donor with melanoma. CDR3s include the opening cysteine and the closing phenylalanine or tryptophan. Fields, in order: D gene, V gene, clone size, J gene, CDR3 protein, CDR3 DNA. D genes are given only for firm matches. Size is stated for part of the rows, as once, few or many counts, or as a class when the clone is expanded.

>NA|TRBV30|few|TRBJ1-2
CAWSWGTSNYGYTF
TGTGCCTGGTCCTGGGGGACCTCTAACTATGGCTACACCTTC
>TRBD1|TRBV5-1|NA|TRBJ1-1
CASSLGQENTEAFF
TGCGCCAGCAGCTTAGGACAGGAGAACACTGAAGCTTTCTTT
>TRBD1|TRBV27|NA|TRBJ2-7
CASSWTGQSYEQYF
TGTGCCAGCAGTTGGACAGGTCAATCCTACGAGCAGTACTTC
>NA|TRBV30|few|TRBJ1-5
CAWSVLNQPQHF
TGTGCCTGGAGTGTACTAAATCAGCCCCAGCATTTT
>NA|TRBV6-6|medium-sized|TRBJ2-1
CASSLSPLSSYNEQFF
TGTGCCAGCAGTCTCTCCCCTTTAAGCTCCTACAATGAGCAGTTCTTC
>NA|TRBV10-3|NA|TRBJ2-7
CAISESGYEQYF
TGTGCCATCAGTGAGTCAGGGTACGAGCAGTACTTC
>TRBD1|TRBV7-2|NA|TRBJ2-7
CASSWDRGYEQYF
TGTGCCAGCAGCTGGGACAGGGGATACGAGCAGTACTTC
>NA|TRBV27|once|TRBJ2-7
CASAPGLYSYEQYF
TGTGCCAGCGCCCCGGGATTGTACTCCTACGAGCAGTACTTC
>NA|TRBV3-1/TRBV3-2|NA|TRBJ1-3
CASSQPAGSSGNTIYF
TGTGCCAGCAGCCAACCTGCAGGGAGCTCTGGAAACACCATATATTTT
>TRBD1|TRBV5-4|NA|TRBJ2-7
CASSFPGQVSEQYF
TGTGCCAGCAGCTTCCCGGGACAGGTCTCTGAGCAGTACTTC
>NA|TRBV2|few|TRBJ2-1
CASGELAWGSSYNEQFF
TGTGCCAGCGGGGAGCTAGCGTGGGGGAGCTCCTACAATGAGCAGTTCTTC
>NA|TRBV3-1/TRBV3-2|once|TRBJ1-1
CASSQDSPSGEEAFF
TGTGCCAGCAGCCAAGATAGTCCATCAGGGGAAGAAGCTTTCTTT
>NA|TRBV29-1|once|TRBJ2-7
CSVEEGKRDYEQYF
TGCAGCGTTGAAGAGGGTAAACGGGACTACGAGCAGTACTTC
>NA|TRBV12-3/TRBV12-4|NA|TRBJ2-7
CASSLDSYEQYF
TGTGCCAGCAGTTTGGACAGCTACGAGCAGTACTTC
>TRBD1|TRBV27|NA|TRBJ2-2
CASTSRDRVFTGELFF
TGTGCCAGCACCTCTAGAGACAGGGTTTTCACCGGGGAGCTGTTTTTT
>NA|TRBV9|NA|TRBJ1-1
CASSVEGDLNTEAFF
TGTGCCAGCAGCGTAGAAGGGGACCTGAACACTGAAGCTTTCTTT
>NA|TRBV5-6|NA|TRBJ1-1
CASSLLGAIYDGEAFF
TGTGCCAGCAGCTTGTTGGGGGCGATTTATGACGGTGAAGCTTTCTTT
>TRBD1|TRBV19|NA|TRBJ1-1
CASSILPGGPEAFF
TGTGCCAGTAGTATCCTCCCAGGGGGCCCTGAGGCTTTCTTT
>TRBD1|TRBV19|NA|TRBJ1-1
CASNPGQGFLARQEAFF
TGTGCCAGTAATCCCGGACAGGGTTTTTTGGCTAGGCAAGAAGCTTTCTTT
>NA|TRBV9|NA|TRBJ2-1
CASSVAPDSHNEQFF
TGTGCCAGCAGCGTAGCCCCGGACAGTCACAATGAGCAGTTCTTC
>TRBD1|TRBV5-6|NA|TRBJ2-1
CASSLDRGSYNEQFF
TGTGCCAGCAGCCTGGACAGGGGCTCCTACAATGAGCAGTTCTTC
>NA|TRBV19|once|TRBJ1-2
CASSPGNTNYGYTF
TGTGCCAGTAGCCCGGGTAATACTAACTATGGCTACACCTTC
>NA|TRBV3-1/TRBV3-2|NA|TRBJ2-2
CASSPRRALTNTGELFF
TGTGCCAGCAGCCCCCGCAGGGCACTAACGAACACCGGGGAGCTGTTTTTT
>NA|TRBV5-8|NA|TRBJ2-1
CASSYVRVSLYNEQFF
TGTGCCAGCAGCTATGTCCGGGTATCCCTATACAATGAGCAGTTCTTC
>TRBD2|TRBV7-8|NA|TRBJ2-2
CASSPPGGTGELFF
TGTGCCAGCAGCCCCCCGGGAGGGACCGGGGAGCTGTTTTTT
>NA|TRBV6-5|NA|TRBJ1-2
CASSYSLRDGYTF
TGTGCCAGCAGTTACTCGTTAAGGGATGGCTACACCTTC
>NA|TRBV14|NA|TRBJ2-5
CASSQERETQYF
TGTGCCAGCAGCCAAGAACGGGAGACCCAGTACTTC
>TRBD1|TRBV2|NA|TRBJ1-2
CAGLTGEANYGYTF
TGTGCCGGCTTGACAGGGGAAGCTAACTATGGCTACACCTTC
>NA|TRBV2|NA|TRBJ2-7
CASSGTVNSYEQYF
TGTGCCAGCAGCGGGACTGTTAACTCCTACGAGCAGTACTTC
>NA|TRBV25-1|NA|TRBJ1-1
CASSESLTANTEAFF
TGTGCCAGCAGTGAATCTCTCACAGCGAACACTGAAGCTTTCTTT
>NA|TRBV6-2/TRBV6-3|NA|TRBJ1-1
CASSYLKGRRNTEAFF
TGTGCCAGCAGTTACCTGAAGGGGCGCCGAAACACTGAAGCTTTCTTT
>NA|TRBV13|NA|TRBJ2-5
CASSLDRVDQYF
TGTGCCAGCAGCTTAGACAGGGTGGACCAGTACTTC
>TRBD1|TRBV4-1|few|TRBJ1-2
CASSQGDRDFYGYTF
TGCGCCAGCAGCCAAGGGGACAGGGACTTCTATGGCTACACCTTC
>NA|TRBV10-3|NA|TRBJ2-7
CAISESLEVEQYF
TGTGCCATCAGTGAGTCACTCGAGGTCGAGCAGTACTTC
>NA|TRBV5-6|NA|TRBJ2-1
CASSLSSYNEQFF
TGTGCCAGCAGCTTGAGCTCCTACAATGAGCAGTTCTTC
>NA|TRBV2|NA|TRBJ1-4
CASSERRWLFF
TGTGCCAGCAGTGAGAGGAGGTGGCTGTTTTTT
>NA|TRBV27|NA|TRBJ2-7
CASSPFGLASVYEQYF
TGTGCCAGCAGTCCCTTCGGGCTAGCTTCTGTCTACGAGCAGTACTTC
>NA|TRBV6-5|NA|TRBJ2-1
CASSYGGDANEQFF
TGTGCCAGCAGTTATGGCGGCGACGCCAATGAGCAGTTCTTC
>TRBD1|TRBV7-9|NA|TRBJ1-1
CASSTGDTEAFF
TGTGCCAGCAGCACAGGGGACACTGAAGCTTTCTTT
>NA|TRBV19|few|TRBJ1-2
CATSGHGYTF
TGTGCCACGTCTGGACATGGCTACACCTTC
>NA|TRBV29-1|NA|TRBJ2-2
CSVEAQNTGELFF
TGCAGCGTTGAAGCACAGAACACCGGGGAGCTGTTTTTT
>NA|TRBV5-4|NA|TRBJ2-5
CASSSDGAQETQYF
TGTGCCAGCAGCTCGGACGGAGCTCAAGAGACCCAGTACTTC
>TRBD2|TRBV27|NA|TRBJ2-1
CASSHSSGRATEQFF
TGTGCCAGCAGTCACTCTAGCGGGAGGGCCACTGAGCAGTTCTTC
>NA|TRBV9|NA|TRBJ2-2
CASSEPEGELFF
TGTGCCAGCAGCGAACCCGAGGGGGAGCTGTTTTTT
>TRBD1|TRBV2|NA|TRBJ2-7
CASSEAGGTGPSYEQYF
TGTGCCAGCAGTGAAGCGGGGGGGACAGGGCCGTCCTACGAGCAGTACTTC
>NA|TRBV29-1|NA|TRBJ2-2
CSVRSGELFF
TGCAGCGTTAGATCCGGGGAGCTGTTTTTT
>NA|TRBV29-1|NA|TRBJ2-7
CSVESGNFYEQYF
TGCAGCGTTGAATCAGGGAATTTCTACGAGCAGTACTTC
>NA|TRBV7-9|NA|TRBJ1-2
CASSLHSALYGYTF
TGTGCCAGCAGCTTACACAGCGCGCTCTATGGCTACACCTTC
>NA|TRBV7-9|once|TRBJ2-1
CASSPPGRMDEQFF
TGTGCCAGCAGCCCCCCGGGGCGAATGGATGAGCAGTTCTTC
>TRBD1|TRBV5-1|NA|TRBJ2-1
CASSLVPTGGGYNEQFF
TGCGCCAGCAGCTTGGTTCCGACAGGGGGCGGGTACAATGAGCAGTTCTTC
>TRBD1|TRBV19|few|TRBJ1-1
CASSISGQGTEAFF
TGTGCCAGTAGTATTTCGGGACAGGGGACTGAAGCTTTCTTT
>TRBD2|TRBV2|NA|TRBJ2-1
CASSGSAGGFSYNEQFF
TGTGCCAGCAGTGGTTCGGCGGGGGGATTTTCCTACAATGAGCAGTTCTTC
>NA|TRBV3-1/TRBV3-2|few|TRBJ1-1
CASSQVIRDGGTEAFF
TGTGCCAGCAGCCAAGTCATCAGGGACGGGGGCACTGAAGCTTTCTTT
>NA|TRBV29-1|NA|TRBJ2-2
CSVEDGAADTGELFF
TGCAGCGTTGAAGATGGGGCCGCGGATACCGGGGAGCTGTTTTTT
>NA|TRBV6-5|few|TRBJ2-2
CASRPQGPNTGELFF
TGTGCCAGCAGGCCGCAGGGTCCGAACACCGGGGAGCTGTTTTTT
>NA|TRBV24-1|NA|TRBJ1-2
CATSDQGDYGYTF
TGTGCCACCAGTGATCAGGGTGACTATGGCTACACCTTC